This entry lists 4 T cell receptor beta chains sequenced from one sample in a study of blood T cell repertoires in COVID-19. The table came from immunoSEQ multiplex PCR; TCRdb's copy has only in-frame clones and leaves some out. The data show approximately 97,000 clones, with about 85% seen just once and around 39% held by the top ten. The sequenced sample consisted of peripheral blood. These receptors originate from a man older than 75 with acute or convalescent COVID-19.

This chain links TRBV9 with TRBJ2-2; perhaps TRBD2 as D (6 bases). Trimming left V 0 bases short and J 4 bases short, with 10 bases between. This CDR3 has 15 residues. Germline CDR1 SGDLS, CDR2 YYNGEE. CDR3 sequence (DNA): TGTGCCAGCAGCGTAGGATTCGGGGGCACCGGGGAGCTGTTTTTT. This encodes CASSVGFGGTGELFF. The entire variable domain, with the rest obtained from reference TRBV9 and TRBJ2-2, is as follows: DSGVTQTPKHLITATGQRVTLRCSPRSGDLSVYWYQQSLDQGLQFLIQYYNGEERAKGNILERFSAQQFPDLHSELNLSSLELGDSALYFCASSVGFGGTGELFFGEGSRLTVL.

This sequence joins TRBV7-9 and TRBJ1-5; a weak D match, TRBD1 (5 bases). The germline CDR1 and CDR2 sequences are SEHNR and FQNEAQ (reference sequence). The V end was cut by 1 base, the J end by 2 bases, with 12 bases between. The CDR3 is made up of 16 amino acids. The CDR3 protein is CASSLVVGLGNQPQHF. As DNA, the CDR3 is TGTGCCAGCAGCTTAGTGGTGGGGCTCGGCAATCAGCCCCAGCATTTT.

In this sample, this clone turned up once. The chain employs TRBV19 and TRBJ2-1; D is perhaps TRBD1 (6 bases). Trimming left V 1 base short and J 3 bases short, with 7 bases between. Germline-derived CDR1 and CDR2 are LNHDA and SQIVND (reference sequence). The CDR3 is made up of 14 amino acids. CDR3 amino acids: CASSIGQVYNEQFF. The CDR3 bases are TGTGCCAGTAGTATAGGACAGGTCTACAATGAGCAGTTCTTC.

The CDR3 DNA sequence: TGTGCCAGCAGTACGACTAGCGGGAGGGCTTTCCACGAGCAGTACTTC. It is translated as CASSTTSGRAFHEQYF. The chain couples TRBV28 to TRBJ2-7; 14 bases map to TRBD2. The V gene end was trimmed by 5 bases and the J gene end by 5 bases; junction bases not matched to a gene: 8. CDR3 length: 16 amino acids. Per the germline V gene, CDR1 is MDHEN and CDR2 is SYDVKM.